These 17 T cell receptor beta chains came from one sample sequenced in a study of cytomegalovirus exposure and HLA in healthy donors. The PCR employed 60 Vbeta primers together with 13 Jbeta primers. Produced via immunoSEQ multiplex PCR; TCRdb's table is partial and in-frame only. The table includes under 130,000 clones, about 13% detected once. Sequencing was done on a sample of PBMCs. The receptor set was obtained from a man aged 35-49 years in good health and CMV-seropositive.

This clone was observed a few times. The J gene is TRBJ2-7, the V gene TRBV19; no clear D gene. CDR3 length: 11 residues. The germline V and J ends were trimmed by 9 bases and 5 bases, with 11 bases remaining between them. Germline V gene data show CDR1 as LNHDA and CDR2 as SQIVND (reference sequence). This CDR3 reads CASAAGHEQYF. As DNA, the CDR3 is TGTGCCAGCGCCGCTGGCCACGAGCAGTACTTC.

In this sample, this clone turned up a few times. The chain carries TRBV5-1 and TRBJ2-1; TRBD2 matches 12 bases. V shed 2 bases, J shed 0 bases, and the junction held 9 bases outside the gene matches. Germline V gene lookup returns CDR1 SGHRS and CDR2 YFSETQ. The CDR3 runs 19 residues. The CDR3 sequence is CASSLGLAGPPSSYNEQFF. The CDR3 DNA reads TGCGCCAGCAGCTTAGGACTAGCGGGACCCCCGAGCTCCTACAATGAGCAGTTCTTC.

The chain couples TRBV2 to TRBJ2-5; TRBD2 might be the D (5 bases). Trimming cost V 8 bases and J 5 bases, with 18 bases left between them. This CDR3 region has 14 residues. The germline gives CDR1 SNHLY, CDR2 FYNNEI. CDR3 sequence: CASGTWETAETQYF. CDR3 nucleotide sequence: TGTGCCAGCGGTACATGGGAGACCGCGGAGACCCAGTACTTC.

The genes are TRBV19 and TRBJ1-1; a possible D gene is TRBD1 (6 bases). Per germline, CDR1 LNHDA and CDR2 SQIVND (reference sequence). Trimming cost V 3 bases and J 2 bases, with 16 bases left between them. The CDR3 spans 16 residues. The CDR3 DNA follows: TGTGCCAGTAGTATTGGGGCAGGGGATTTTAACACTGAAGCTTTCTTT. The encoded protein is CASSIGAGDFNTEAFF.

This clone was seen only a few times. This sequence joins TRBV27 and TRBJ1-1, with 9 bases identical to TRBD1. Germline V gives CDR1 MNHEY, CDR2 SMNVEV (reference sequence). V dropped 5 bases and J dropped 2; count of bases not matched to a gene: 3. The CDR3 covers 14 residues. CDR3 in amino acids: CASSRDRDNTEAFF. The CDR3 bases are TGTGCCAGCAGTCGGGACAGGGATAACACTGAAGCTTTCTTT.

The V call is TRBV28, the J call TRBJ1-5, with D perhaps TRBD1 (6 bases). Germline V CDR1 and CDR2: MDHEN, SYDVKM. Trimming cost V 8 bases and J 2 bases, with 13 bases left between them. This CDR3 has 14 amino acids. CDR3 in DNA: TGTGCCAGCTCTGACAGGATTGGCAATCAGCCCCAGCATTTT. The encoded protein is CASSDRIGNQPQHF. Full variable domain (missing parts from reference TRBV28 and TRBJ1-5): DVKVTQSSRYLVKRTGEKVFLECVQDMDHENMFWYRQDPGLGLRLIYFSYDVKMKEKGDIPEGYSVSREKKERFSLILESASTNQTSMYLCASSDRIGNQPQHFGDGTRLSIL.

The rearrangement links TRBV7-9 to TRBJ2-2; 10 positions match TRBD1. Germline V gene data show CDR1 as SEHNR and CDR2 as FQNEAQ (reference sequence). The CDR3 length is 14 residues. Germline trimming cut 4 bases from V and 4 bases from J; bases unmatched to any gene: 0. Written as DNA, the CDR3 is TGTGCCAGCAGCTGGGACAGGGGCACCGGGGAGCTGTTTTTT. Protein sequence: CASSWDRGTGELFF.

The chain recombines TRBV29-1 with TRBJ2-1; 10 positions match TRBD2. Germline V CDR1 and CDR2: SQVTM, ANQGSEA. The CDR3 covers 15 residues. V lost 8 bases to trimming and J lost 6 bases; unmatched junction nucleotides: 13. The CDR3 reads CSSQRSGRASNEQFF. The CDR3 region has the DNA TGCAGCTCTCAAAGAAGCGGGAGGGCCTCCAATGAGCAGTTCTTC.

This clone was seen a handful of times. A read error may produce the germline difference seen at one junction end. This chain uses TRBV28 with TRBJ1-4; 10 nucleotides match TRBD1. The CDR3 sequence is 14 residues long. Germline CDR1 reads MDHEN; CDR2 reads SYDVKM. CDR3 DNA sequence: TGTGCCAGCAATTTAGACAGGGGGCGTGAAAAACTGTTTTTT. Translating gives CASNLDRGREKLFF.

The CDR3 sequence is CSAPSGNTIYF. The CDR3 coding sequence is TGCAGTGCCCCATCTGGAAACACCATATATTTT. The V gene is TRBV20-1, the J gene TRBJ1-3, with no clear D. Trimming removed 6 bases at V and 1 base at J, with 4 bases between. The CDR3 is made up of 11 amino acids. Germline V lookup: CDR1 DFQATT, CDR2 SNEGSKA (reference sequence).

This clone was seen a handful of times. This chain uses TRBV5-1 with TRBJ2-1; TRBD2 aligns across 7 bases. The CDR3 is 15 residues long. The germline CDR1 and CDR2 sequences are SGHRS and YFSETQ. Germline trimming cut 5 bases from V and 2 bases from J; bases unmatched to any gene: 7. In DNA, the CDR3 is TGCGCCAGCAGGGTCTCTAGCGGACCCTACAATGAGCAGTTCTTC. Translated: CASRVSSGPYNEQFF.

This clone occurred a few times. The rearrangement uses TRBV5-4 and TRBJ2-1, with 9 bases matching TRBD1. CDR1 and CDR2 (germline): SGHNT, YYREEE (reference sequence). CDR3 length: 17 amino acids. Losses at the gene ends were 4 bases for V and 5 bases for J; bases not matched to a gene: 13. CDR3 sequence (DNA): TGTGCCAGCAGCCGTCCCGGGACAGGGAGTTTCGACAATGAGCAGTTCTTC. It translates to CASSRPGTGSFDNEQFF.

Only a few counts were recorded for this clone. This chain joins TRBV7-2 and TRBJ2-7, with TRBD1 matching 8 bases. The V gene's germline CDR1 is SGHTA and CDR2 FQGNSA. The CDR3 has 15 amino acids. The V gene end was trimmed by 3 bases and the J gene end by 2 bases; junction bases not matched to a gene: 6. CDR3 DNA sequence: TGTGCCAGCAGCTTGGCCGGGACAGGAACCTACGAGCAGTACTTC. It is translated as CASSLAGTGTYEQYF.

This chain connects TRBV27 to TRBJ2-7, with 7 positions matching TRBD2. The CDR3 length is 15 residues. The V gene end was trimmed by 3 bases and the J gene end by 3 bases; junction bases not matched to a gene: 8. CDR1 MNHEY and CDR2 SMNVEV come from the germline V gene (reference sequence). The CDR3 region has the DNA TGTGCCAGCAGTTTCGGGGCGGGAGCGTTCTACGAGCAGTACTTC. This translates into CASSFGAGAFYEQYF.

This clone turned up a few times. The chain carries TRBV7-2 and TRBJ2-6; D remains ambiguous. The CDR3 runs 19 residues. V was clipped by 6 bases and J by 0 bases, with 21 bases between them. Germline CDR1 is SGHTA and CDR2 is FQGNSA. CDR3 coding DNA: TGTGCCAGCAGGCCGTTTCGAGGAGCCGCCTACTCTGGGGCCAACGTCCTGACTTTC. It specifies CASRPFRGAAYSGANVLTF.

This chain links TRBV10-1 with TRBJ2-7; 7 bases agree with TRBD1. Germline V lookup: CDR1 WNHNN, CDR2 SYGVQD (reference sequence). V lost 5 bases and J lost 5; bases outside the gene matches: 15. The CDR3 consists of 16 residues. Written as DNA, the CDR3 is TGCGCCAGCAGTCGGGACAGATCCCCCCCTAGGGACGAGCAGTACTTC. Amino acids: CASSRDRSPPRDEQYF.

The V gene is TRBV6-1, the J gene TRBJ2-7; TRBD1 matches 11 bases. Germline V gene data show CDR1 as MNHNS and CDR2 as SASEGT. This CDR3 has 16 residues. V was clipped by 4 bases and J by 3 bases; unmatched bases: 8. The CDR3 DNA sequence: TGTGCCAGCAGTGGGAGCGGGACAGGGGGAAACTACGAGCAGTACTTC. As protein: CASSGSGTGGNYEQYF.